The count of the clone carrying this TCR beta chain is one. The antigen remains undetermined. The data were taken from a study of T cell responses to AZD1222 COVID-19 vaccine. Points from the study as a whole: The study found vaccine-associated CD4 TCRs spanning spike, dominant at 160-218 and 743-854. Within unmutated variant regions lay the reported targets of nearly half of spike-specific TCRs. Clonal diversity was possibly underestimated; the donors were predominantly white British and more often female. Only six people who got AZD1222 tested seropositive at baseline.

Trimming removed 2 bases from V and 8 bases from J; junction bases left unmatched: 6. Germline CDR1 reads LGHDT; CDR2 reads YNNKEL (reference sequence). CDR3 size: 16 residues. Clones were read by immunoSEQ multiplex PCR, and TCRdb kept only the in-frame ones, dropping some. The table records about 120,000 clones, about 92% of them present only once. J is TRBJ2-1 and V is TRBV3-1 (or the pseudogene TRBV3-2), with TRBD2 matching 13 bases. This receptor was identified in an adult who received the AZD1222 COVID-19 vaccine. This sample comprised peripheral blood, obtained 28 days after the second AZD1222 dose. The CDR3 coding sequence is TGTGCCAGCAGCCAACCTACTAGCGGGGGGGCATATGAGCAGTTCTTC. Protein: CASSQPTSGGAYEQFF.